This T cell receptor beta chain originates from a study of patients and donors after allogeneic stem cell transplantation. This clonotype was counted a few times. MiXCR, run by TCRdb on the RT-PCR reads, gives a single entry per CDR3 protein. This sample has over 400,000 distinct CDR3 sequences; roughly 17% occur once, and the top ten carry 7.2%. The CDR3 spans 16 residues. Trimming took 4 bases from V and 4 from J, leaving 18 bases between them. The rearrangement joins TRBV23-1 to TRBJ2-3; possibly TRBD1 or TRBD2 for D (6 bases each). TRBV23-1 is given ORF status, its function remaining uncertain. This receptor was taken from a human donor who was either an allogeneic HSCT recipient or a stem cell or donor lymphocyte infusion donor (not recorded which). It is not recorded whose cells these are; they may come from a transplant donor. The sequencing input was blood, either unsorted or a sorted T cell fraction (not recorded which). The CDR3 DNA reads TGCGCCAGCAGTCCACCCGGGGGCACAGGGTCAGATACGCAGTATTTT. This gives the protein CASSPPGGTGSDTQYF.